Listed below are T cell receptor beta chains from one sample, sequenced in a study of beta chain features in type 1 diabetes. Profiling relied on immunoSEQ multiplex PCR, and the TCRdb table lists in-frame clones only, not all of them. The sample includes roughly 330,000 clones, approximately 11% of them seen just once. Sample: naive CD4+ T cells from blood. These receptors came from a woman in her twenties or thirties in good health. CDR3s include the opening cysteine and the closing phenylalanine or tryptophan. D genes are given only for firm matches. Rows give clone size only sometimes, using once, few, many, or a class for an expanded clone.

>-|TRBV16|few|TRBJ1-1
CASSPHYRDSEAFF
TGTGCCAGCAGCCCCCACTACAGGGATAGTGAAGCTTTCTTT
>-|TRBV7-9|-|TRBJ2-7
CASSSGTEQYF
TGTGCCAGCAGTTCGGGTACCGAGCAGTACTTC
>TRBD2|TRBV28|few|TRBJ2-3
CASSHGLAGVADTQYF
TGTGCCAGCAGTCACGGACTAGCGGGAGTTGCAGATACGCAGTATTTT
>TRBD2|TRBV5-1|few|TRBJ2-1
CASSLEALAGEDNEQFF
TGCGCCAGCAGCTTGGAGGCGCTAGCGGGAGAGGACAATGAGCAGTTCTTC
>TRBD1|TRBV30|few|TRBJ2-7
CAWEGTGAIGEQYF
TGTGCCTGGGAGGGGACAGGGGCAATTGGCGAGCAGTACTTC
>TRBD2|TRBV4-3|-|TRBJ2-7
CASSQNPSGTYEQYF
TGCGCCAGCAGCCAAAACCCTAGCGGGACCTACGAGCAGTACTTC
>TRBD2|TRBV19|-|TRBJ2-1
CASSMGGLAGKSEQFF
TGTGCCAGTAGTATGGGGGGACTAGCGGGAAAGAGTGAGCAGTTCTTC
>-|TRBV4-2|few|TRBJ1-5
CASSLALDRRNQPQHF
TGTGCCAGCAGCTTGGCCCTGGACAGACGCAATCAGCCCCAGCATTTT
>-|TRBV7-3|-|TRBJ1-3
CASSLGTPEQGNTIYF
TGTGCCAGCAGCTTAGGTACTCCGGAGCAAGGAAACACCATATATTTT
>-|TRBV6-4|-|TRBJ2-3
CASSDRGVSTDTQYF
TGTGCCAGCAGTGACAGGGGCGTGAGTACAGATACGCAGTATTTT
>-|TRBV27|-|TRBJ2-7
CASGIIDRNYEQYF
TGTGCCAGCGGTATAATCGACAGAAACTACGAGCAGTACTTC
>TRBD1|TRBV6-5|few|TRBJ2-7
CASSRDRTYEQYF
TGTGCCAGCAGTCGGGACAGGACCTACGAGCAGTACTTC
>TRBD2|TRBV15|-|TRBJ2-3
CATSRGSTSEASTDTQYF
TGTGCCACCAGCAGGGGATCTACTAGCGAAGCTAGCACAGATACGCAGTATTTT
>-|TRBV11-2|-|TRBJ2-3
CASSPPGTQYF
TGTGCCAGCAGCCCCCCGGGGACGCAGTATTTT
>TRBD2|TRBV15|-|TRBJ2-3
CATSLWGREQYF
TGTGCCACCAGCTTATGGGGGAGGGAGCAGTATTTT
>-|TRBV4-2|few|TRBJ1-1
CASSLPGLREAFF
TGTGCCAGCAGCTTGCCAGGCCTTCGTGAAGCTTTCTTT
>-|TRBV7-9|few|TRBJ2-6
CASSFGGTGANVLTF
TGTGCCAGCAGCTTTGGAGGGACTGGGGCCAACGTCCTGACTTTC
>TRBD2|TRBV4-2|-|TRBJ2-1
CASSQGTSGLAGYNEQFF
TGTGCCAGCAGCCAAGGCACCTCCGGACTAGCGGGGTACAATGAGCAGTTCTTC
>-|TRBV6-1|-|TRBJ2-3
CASSGNQGIDTQYF
TGTGCCAGCAGTGGCAACCAGGGTATAGATACGCAGTATTTT
>TRBD2|TRBV28|-|TRBJ2-3
CASLSGSFADTQYF
TGTGCCAGCCTTAGCGGGAGTTTTGCGGATACGCAGTATTTT
>-|TRBV5-1|few|TRBJ2-3
CASSELSGATDTQYF
TGCGCCAGCAGCGAGCTGTCAGGGGCAACAGATACGCAGTATTTT
>TRBD2|TRBV7-2|-|TRBJ2-5
CASSSGTSGRSGETQYF
TGTGCCAGCAGCTCCGGGACTAGCGGGAGGAGCGGCGAGACCCAGTACTTC
>TRBD1|TRBV6-4|-|TRBJ2-3
CASSARTGSTDTQYF
TGTGCCAGCAGTGCCCGGACAGGGAGCACAGATACGCAGTATTTT
>-|TRBV5-1|-|TRBJ2-7
CASSLGGSEQYF
TGCGCCAGCAGCTTGGGAGGCAGCGAGCAGTACTTC
>-|TRBV7-6|few|TRBJ2-4
CASSLALGGNIQYF
TGTGCCAGCAGCTTAGCGCTTGGGGGCAACATTCAGTACTTC
>-|TRBV9|few|TRBJ1-5
CASSVSGHQPQHF
TGTGCCAGCAGCGTATCAGGTCATCAGCCCCAGCATTTT
>TRBD1|TRBV11-2|few|TRBJ1-2
CASSLGDSYGYTF
TGTGCCAGCAGCTTAGGGGACAGCTATGGCTACACCTTC
>TRBD2|TRBV4-3|few|TRBJ2-7
CASRPTNLAGGDYEQYF
TGCGCCAGCAGACCCACAAACCTAGCGGGGGGGGACTACGAGCAGTACTTC
>TRBD2|TRBV5-1|few|TRBJ2-1
CASSSTGTSGSNEQFF
TGCGCCAGCAGCTCGACCGGGACTAGCGGGAGCAATGAGCAGTTCTTC